The source of this T cell receptor (beta chain) is a study of T cells in Graves' hyperthyroidism and ophthalmopathy. The study, taken as a whole, reports: Model-based prediction identified ophthalmopathy a median around 6.5 months prior to its onset. Blood samples included most of the expanded thyroid clonotypes exceeding 0.001.

V shed 5 bases and J 6 bases; nucleotides not matched to a gene: 8. The germline V gene encodes CDR1 SGHVS and CDR2 FNYEAQ. The CDR3 has 16 amino acids. Exclusions: uncontrolled infection, other autoimmune disease, pregnancy, lactation. For the diagnoses, clinical symptoms, serum thyroxine and TRAb, thyroid ultrasound and orbital computed tomography were used. With regard to this clonotype: The antigen remains undetermined.

The CDR3 regions of TCR beta were amplified from RNA transcripts. First-round RT-PCR of the TCR CDR3 relied on the HTBI primer set. TCRdb recomputed calls from the multiplex PCR reads with MiXCR, one row per CDR3 protein. The table records approximately 320,000 distinct CDR3 sequences, 16% of them present only once. The V call is TRBV7-6, the J call TRBJ2-2, with 11 positions matching TRBD2. The sample taken for sequencing was blood. The receptor was derived from a man in his thirties or forties with Graves' hyperthyroidism. The CDR3 sequence is CASSPTSGAGAGELFF. DNA for the CDR3: TGTGCCAGCAGCCCGACTAGCGGGGCCGGCGCCGGGGAGCTGTTTTTT.